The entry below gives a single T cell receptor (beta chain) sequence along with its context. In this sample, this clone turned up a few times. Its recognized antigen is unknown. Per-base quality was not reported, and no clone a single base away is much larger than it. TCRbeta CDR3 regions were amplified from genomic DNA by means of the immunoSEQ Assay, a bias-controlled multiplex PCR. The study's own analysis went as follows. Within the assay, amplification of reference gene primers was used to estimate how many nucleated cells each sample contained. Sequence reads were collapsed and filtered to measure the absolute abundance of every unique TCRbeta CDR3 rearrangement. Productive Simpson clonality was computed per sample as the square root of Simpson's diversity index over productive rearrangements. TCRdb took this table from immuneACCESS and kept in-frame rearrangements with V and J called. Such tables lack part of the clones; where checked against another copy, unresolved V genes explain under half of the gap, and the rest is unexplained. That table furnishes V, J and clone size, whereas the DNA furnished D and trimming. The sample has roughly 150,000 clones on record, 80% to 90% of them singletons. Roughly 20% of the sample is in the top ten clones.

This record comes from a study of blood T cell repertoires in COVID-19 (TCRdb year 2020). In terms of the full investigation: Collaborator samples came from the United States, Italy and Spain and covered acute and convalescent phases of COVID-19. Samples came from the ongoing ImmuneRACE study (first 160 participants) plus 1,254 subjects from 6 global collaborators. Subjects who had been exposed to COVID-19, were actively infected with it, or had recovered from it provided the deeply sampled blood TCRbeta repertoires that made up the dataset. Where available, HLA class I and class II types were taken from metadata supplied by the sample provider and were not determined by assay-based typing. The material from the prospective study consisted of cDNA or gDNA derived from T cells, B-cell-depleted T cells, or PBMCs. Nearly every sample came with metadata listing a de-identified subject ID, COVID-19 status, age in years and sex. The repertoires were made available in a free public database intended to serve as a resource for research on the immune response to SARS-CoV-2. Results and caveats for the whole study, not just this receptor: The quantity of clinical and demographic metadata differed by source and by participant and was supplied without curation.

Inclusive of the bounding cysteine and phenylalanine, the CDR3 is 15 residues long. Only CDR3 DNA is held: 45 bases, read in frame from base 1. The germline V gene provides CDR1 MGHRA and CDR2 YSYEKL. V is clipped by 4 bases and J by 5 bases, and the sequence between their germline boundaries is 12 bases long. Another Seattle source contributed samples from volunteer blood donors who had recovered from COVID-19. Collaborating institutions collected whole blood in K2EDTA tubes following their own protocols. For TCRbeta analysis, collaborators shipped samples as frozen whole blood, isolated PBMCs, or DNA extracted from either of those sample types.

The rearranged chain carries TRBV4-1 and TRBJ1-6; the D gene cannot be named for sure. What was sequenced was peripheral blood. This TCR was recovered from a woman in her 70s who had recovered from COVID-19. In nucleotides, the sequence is TGCGCCAGCAGCCCAACTTATATCAATAATTCACCCCTCCACTTT. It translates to CASSPTYINNSPLHF.